The source of this T cell receptor beta chain is a study of T-cell reconstitution after alpha-beta-depleted transplantation in children. The CDR3 is 17 residues long. CDR1 and CDR2 from the germline V gene are SGHTA and FQGNSA. The ends lost 5 bases at V and 4 bases at J; junction bases unmatched: 10. Researchers prepared the TCRbeta library using unique molecular identifiers, the study reports. MiXCR, run by TCRdb on the PCR reads, gives a single entry per CDR3 protein. The sample holds about 350,000 distinct CDR3 sequences, approximately 12% seen once. The sample consisted of PBMCs, taken from the stem cell graft. This chain uses TRBV7-2 with TRBJ2-1; 11 nucleotides line up with TRBD2. The clonotype was recovered from a human donor who donated a stem cell graft to a child with Fanconi anemia. The CDR3 bases are TGTGCCAGCAGCACTCGACTAGCGGGGATTTTATACAATGAGCAGTTCTTC. Its protein is CASSTRLAGILYNEQFF.